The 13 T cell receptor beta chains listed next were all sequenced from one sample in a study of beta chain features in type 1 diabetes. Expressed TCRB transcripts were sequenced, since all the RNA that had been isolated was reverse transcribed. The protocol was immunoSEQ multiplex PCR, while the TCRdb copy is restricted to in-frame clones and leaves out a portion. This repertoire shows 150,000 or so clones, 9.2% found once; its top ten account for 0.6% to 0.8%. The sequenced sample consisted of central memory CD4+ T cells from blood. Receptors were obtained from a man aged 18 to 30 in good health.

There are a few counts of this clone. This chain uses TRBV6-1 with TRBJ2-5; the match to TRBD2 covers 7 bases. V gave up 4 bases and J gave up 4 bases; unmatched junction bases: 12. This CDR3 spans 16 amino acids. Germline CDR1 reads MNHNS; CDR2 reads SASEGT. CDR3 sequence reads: CASSAPFGGGAETQYF. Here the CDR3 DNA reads TGTGCCAGCAGTGCCCCCTTTGGCGGGGGTGCAGAGACCCAGTACTTC.

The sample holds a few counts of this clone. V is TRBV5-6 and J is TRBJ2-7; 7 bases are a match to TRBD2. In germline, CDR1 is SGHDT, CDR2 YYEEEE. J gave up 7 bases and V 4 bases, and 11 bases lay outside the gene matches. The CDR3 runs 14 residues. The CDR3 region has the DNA TGTGCCAGCAGCATGGTCCCGGCCGGGAGGGAGCAGTACTTC. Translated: CASSMVPAGREQYF.

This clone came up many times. The CDR3 DNA reads as TGTGCCTGGAGTGACAGGGGCCTACGTGAAGCTTTCTTT. The encoded protein is CAWSDRGLREAFF. The chain uses TRBV30 and TRBJ1-1, with 7 bases that match TRBD1. J gave up 7 bases and V 1 base, and 6 bases lay outside the gene matches. CDR3 length: 13 amino acids. Germline CDR1 GTSNPN, CDR2 SVGIG (reference sequence).

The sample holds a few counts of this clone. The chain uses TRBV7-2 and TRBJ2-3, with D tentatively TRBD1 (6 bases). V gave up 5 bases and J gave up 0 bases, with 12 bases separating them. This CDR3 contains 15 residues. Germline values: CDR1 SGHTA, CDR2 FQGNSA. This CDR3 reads CASSPDSFSTDTQYF. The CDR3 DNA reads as TGTGCCAGCAGCCCGGACAGCTTTAGCACAGATACGCAGTATTTT. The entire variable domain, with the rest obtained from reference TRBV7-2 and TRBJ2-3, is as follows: GAGVSQSPSNKVTEKGKDVELRCDPISGHTALYWYRQSLGQGLEFLIYFQGNSAPDKSGLPSDRFSAERTGGSVSTLTIQRTQQEDSAVYLCASSPDSFSTDTQYFGPGTRLTVL.

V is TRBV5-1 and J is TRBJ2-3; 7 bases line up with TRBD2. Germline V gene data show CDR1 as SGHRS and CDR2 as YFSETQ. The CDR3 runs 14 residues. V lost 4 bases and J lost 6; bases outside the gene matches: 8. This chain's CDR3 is CASSPGLGGDTQYF. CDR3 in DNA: TGCGCCAGCAGCCCTGGACTGGGGGGGGATACGCAGTATTTT.

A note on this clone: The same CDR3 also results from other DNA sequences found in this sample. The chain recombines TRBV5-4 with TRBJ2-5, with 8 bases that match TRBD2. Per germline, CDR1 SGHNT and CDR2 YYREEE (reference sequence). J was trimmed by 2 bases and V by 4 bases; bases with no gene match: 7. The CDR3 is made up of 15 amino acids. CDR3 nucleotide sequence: TGTGCCAGCAGCGGTCCGGGGGGGAGACAAGAGACCCAGTACTTC. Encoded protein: CASSGPGGRQETQYF. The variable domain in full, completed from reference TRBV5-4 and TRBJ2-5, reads ETGVTQSPTHLIKTRGQQVTLRCSSQSGHNTVSWYQQALGQGPQFIFQYYREEENGRGNFPPRFSGLQFPNYSSELNVNALELDDSALYLCASSGPGGRQETQYFGPGTRLLVL.

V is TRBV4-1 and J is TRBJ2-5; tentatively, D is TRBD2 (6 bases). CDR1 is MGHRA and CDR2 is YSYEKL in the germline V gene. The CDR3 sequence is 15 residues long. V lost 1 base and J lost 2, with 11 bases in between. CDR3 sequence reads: CASSQGEASQETQYF. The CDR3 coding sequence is TGCGCCAGCAGCCAAGGGGAGGCCTCTCAAGAGACCCAGTACTTC.

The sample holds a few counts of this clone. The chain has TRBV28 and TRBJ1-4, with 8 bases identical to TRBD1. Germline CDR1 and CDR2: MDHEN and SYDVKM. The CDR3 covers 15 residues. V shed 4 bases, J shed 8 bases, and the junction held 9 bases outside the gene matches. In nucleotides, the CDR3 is TGTGCCAGCAGTTCATCGGGACAGGTCGCAGAAAAACTGTTTTTT. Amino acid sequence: CASSSSGQVAEKLFF.

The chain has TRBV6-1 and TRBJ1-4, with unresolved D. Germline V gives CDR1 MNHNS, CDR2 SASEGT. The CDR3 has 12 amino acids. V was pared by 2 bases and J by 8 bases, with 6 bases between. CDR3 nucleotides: TGTGCCAGCAGTGAACGTGAGGAAAAACTGTTTTTT. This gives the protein CASSEREEKLFF.

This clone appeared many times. CDR3 nucleotides: TGTGCCAGCAGCCAGAGTACGAGTGGGACCCAGTACTTC. Protein sequence: CASSQSTSGTQYF. The V gene is TRBV4-2, the J gene TRBJ2-5; D unclear. The V end lost 3 bases, the J end lost 7 bases, and 12 bases lay between the germline ends. Germline CDR1 LGHNA, CDR2 YNFKEQ. This CDR3 region has 13 residues.

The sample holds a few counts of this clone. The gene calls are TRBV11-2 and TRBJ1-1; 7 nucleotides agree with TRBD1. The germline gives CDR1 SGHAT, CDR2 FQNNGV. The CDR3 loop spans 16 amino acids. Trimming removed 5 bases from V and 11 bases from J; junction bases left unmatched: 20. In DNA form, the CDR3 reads TGTGCCAGCAGCCTCAATTTTCGGACCCGGGTCAGGGGGGCTTTCTTT. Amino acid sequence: CASSLNFRTRVRGAFF. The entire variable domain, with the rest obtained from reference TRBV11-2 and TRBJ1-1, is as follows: EAGVAQSPRYKIIEKRQSVAFWCNPISGHATLYWYQQILGQGPKLLIQFQNNGVVDDSQLPKDRFSAERLKGVDSTLKIQPAKLEDSAVYLCASSLNFRTRVRGAFFGQGTRLTVV.

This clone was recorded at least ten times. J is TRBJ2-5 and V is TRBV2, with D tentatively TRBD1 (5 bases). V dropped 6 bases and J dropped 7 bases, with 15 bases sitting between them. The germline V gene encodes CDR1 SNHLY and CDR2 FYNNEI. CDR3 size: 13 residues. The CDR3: CASSNQGYGTQYF. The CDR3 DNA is TGTGCCAGCAGCAACCAGGGATACGGGACCCAGTACTTC.

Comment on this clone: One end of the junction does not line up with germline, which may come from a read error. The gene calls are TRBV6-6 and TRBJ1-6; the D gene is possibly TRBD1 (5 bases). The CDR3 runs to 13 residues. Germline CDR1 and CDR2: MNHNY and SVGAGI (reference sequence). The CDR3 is CAISESGETPLHF. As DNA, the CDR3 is TGTGCCATCAGTGAGTCGGGGGAGACACCCCTCCACTTT.